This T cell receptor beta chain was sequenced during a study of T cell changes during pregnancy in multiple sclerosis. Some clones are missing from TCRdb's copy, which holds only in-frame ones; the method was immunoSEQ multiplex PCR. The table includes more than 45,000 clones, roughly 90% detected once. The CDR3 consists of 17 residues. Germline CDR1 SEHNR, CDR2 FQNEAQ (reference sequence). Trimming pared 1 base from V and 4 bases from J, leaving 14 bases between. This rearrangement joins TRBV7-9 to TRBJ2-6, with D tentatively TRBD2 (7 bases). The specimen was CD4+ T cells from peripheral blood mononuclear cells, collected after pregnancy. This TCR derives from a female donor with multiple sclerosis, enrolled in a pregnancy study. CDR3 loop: CASSLGGGARGANVLTF. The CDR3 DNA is TGTGCCAGCAGCTTAGGAGGGGGGGCCCGAGGGGCCAACGTCCTGACTTTC.